The 10 T cell receptor beta chains listed next were all sequenced from one sample in a study of blood T cell repertoires in COVID-19. The repertoire was sequenced with immunoSEQ multiplex PCR; TCRdb's copy has only in-frame clones and lacks some. The sample has about 39,000 clones; 85% to 95% are singletons. The sample taken for sequencing was peripheral blood. The origin of the receptors is a human donor with active COVID-19. The donor label of this sample is uncertain.

The V gene is TRBV29-1, the J gene TRBJ1-1; a possible D gene is TRBD1 (5 bases). Trimming cost V 7 bases and J 2 bases, with 11 bases left between them. Germline V lookup: CDR1 SQVTM, CDR2 ANQGSEA. The CDR3 consists of 12 residues. DNA of the CDR3: TGCAGCGGCGGGGGTGTTAACACTGAAGCTTTCTTT. Translation: CSGGGVNTEAFF.

This sequence joins TRBV2 and TRBJ1-2; weak D call: TRBD1 (6 bases). Trimming stripped 4 bases from V and 9 bases from J, with 18 bases between. CDR3 size: 14 residues. CDR1 is SNHLY, CDR2 FYNNEI, per germline. The CDR3: CASSGTVLLGSYTF. The CDR3 nucleotides are TGTGCCAGCAGTGGGACAGTCCTCCTTGGTAGCTACACCTTC.

The chain combines TRBV6-5 with TRBJ1-5; D is perhaps TRBD1 (5 bases). The CDR3 is made up of 15 amino acids. Between the trimmed V and J ends, which lost 0 bases and 4 bases, there was a span of 10 bases. Germline loops: CDR1 MNHEY, CDR2 SVGAGI. The CDR3 protein is CASSYSGSGNQPQHF. The CDR3 DNA sequence: TGTGCCAGCAGTTACTCGGGCTCAGGGAATCAGCCCCAGCATTTT.

This clone was found once. The chain carries TRBV10-3 and TRBJ1-3, with no clear D. The ends were cut back, 4 bases at V and 3 bases at J, with 16 bases in the middle. Germline V gene lookup returns CDR1 ENHRY and CDR2 SYGVKD. This CDR3 contains 16 residues. In DNA, the CDR3 is TGTGCCATCAGTGCCGGTTGGGAGGGATTTGGAAACACCATATATTTT. It is translated as CAISAGWEGFGNTIYF.

V usage is TRBV6-2 or TRBV6-3 and J usage is TRBJ2-3; D not certain. Trimming took off 3 bases at V and 2 bases at J, with 9 bases between the two ends. This CDR3 has 14 amino acids. Germline values: CDR1 MNHEY, CDR2 SVGEGT. This CDR3 reads CASSYRVATDTQYF. The DNA of the CDR3 is TGTGCCAGCAGTTATCGTGTGGCCACAGATACGCAGTATTTT.

The rearrangement links TRBV2 to TRBJ2-7; D uncertain. Trimming stripped 2 bases from V and 1 base from J, with 3 bases between. Germline CDR1 and CDR2: SNHLY and FYNNEI. This CDR3 has 12 amino acids. The CDR3, as DNA: TGTGCCAGCAGTGAACCTTCCTACGAGCAGTACTTC. This sequence encodes CASSEPSYEQYF.

The count of this clone is one. The V call is TRBV5-1, the J call TRBJ2-3; a possible D gene is TRBD1 (6 bases). The germline V gene encodes CDR1 SGHRS and CDR2 YFSETQ. V was clipped by 5 bases and J by 4 bases, with 17 bases between them. The CDR3 length is 15 residues. In DNA form, the CDR3 reads TGCGCCAGCAGTAAGGACAGCGGACTCGCAGATACGCAGTATTTT. It codes for CASSKDSGLADTQYF.

The V gene is TRBV19, the J gene TRBJ2-3; 10 bases map to TRBD2. Germline trimming cut 5 bases from V and 3 bases from J; bases unmatched to any gene: 11. Germline CDR1 LNHDA, CDR2 SQIVND (reference sequence). This CDR3 region has 17 residues. Here the CDR3 reads CASSVGLGLAVTDTQYF. In nucleotides, the CDR3 is TGTGCCAGTAGTGTGGGCCTCGGACTAGCGGTAACAGATACGCAGTATTTT.

This sequence joins TRBV7-9 and TRBJ2-7; D remains ambiguous. The CDR3 length is 15 residues. V lost 0 bases, J lost 2 bases, and 11 bases lay in between. In germline, CDR1 is SEHNR, CDR2 FQNEAQ (reference sequence). This chain's CDR3 is CASSLAGRVAYEQYF. The CDR3 DNA sequence: TGTGCCAGCAGCTTAGCGGGTCGGGTTGCCTACGAGCAGTACTTC. Using reference TRBV7-9 and TRBJ2-7 for the parts outside the CDR3, the full variable domain is DTGVSQNPRHKITKRGQNVTFRCDPISEHNRLYWYRQTLGQGPEFLTYFQNEAQLEKSRLLSDRFSAERPKGSFSTLEIQRTEQGDSAMYLCASSLAGRVAYEQYFGPGTRLTVT.

The CDR3 spells CASNNIGQVHPDTQYF. As DNA, the CDR3 is TGTGCCAGCAACAACATCGGACAGGTCCATCCAGATACGCAGTATTTT. The chain couples TRBV5-4 to TRBJ2-3, with 7 bases that match TRBD1. Germline V lookup: CDR1 SGHNT, CDR2 YYREEE (reference sequence). CDR3 length: 16 amino acids. J lost 4 bases, V lost 6 bases, and 14 bases had no gene match.